This T cell receptor (beta chain) was captured in a study of blood T cell repertoires in COVID-19. The overall study: Samples of COVID-19 (acute and convalescent) were obtained from the United States, Italy and Spain. T cells, B-cell-depleted T cells, or PBMCs provided the cDNA or gDNA that served as material.

Clones were read by immunoSEQ multiplex PCR, and TCRdb kept only the in-frame ones, dropping some. The sample has roughly 220,000 clones; 80% to 90% are singletons. All enrollees were about 18 to 89 years old and from 24 US areas. Categorization into cohorts depended on clinical history that participants reported. This clonotype was obtained from a woman aged 40 to 50 with acute COVID-19. Sequenced: PBMCs or T cells enriched from blood (not recorded which).

The CDR3 nucleotides read TGTGCCAGCAGCGTAGTGGGACAGGGAGACACTGAAGCTTTCTTT. Residues: CASSVVGQGDTEAFF. The rearrangement links TRBV9 to TRBJ1-1, with 9 bases identical to TRBD1. Germline V CDR1 and CDR2: SGDLS, YYNGEE. The trim removed 0 bases at V and 3 bases at J, leaving 3 bases unmatched. This CDR3 contains 15 residues.